Listed below are T cell receptor beta chains from one sample, sequenced in a study of blood T cell repertoires in COVID-19. Assay used: immunoSEQ multiplex PCR; TCRdb lists only in-frame clones, some missing. The sample consists of 30,000 to 40,000 clones, 88% of them appearing once. Sequenced sample: peripheral blood. These receptors were taken from a human donor with active COVID-19. The donor label of this sample is uncertain. CDR3s include the opening cysteine and the closing phenylalanine or tryptophan. The size field is filled for only some rows; it gives once, few, many or a size class.

>TRBJ2-3|TRBV5-1|.
CASSSSGGATDTQYF
>TRBJ1-2|TRBV7-2|.
CASSPRQPYGYTF
>TRBJ2-7|TRBV6-5|.
CASSLLRGSEQYF
>TRBJ2-4|TRBV7-8|.
CASSQNRLQGSAKNIQYF
>TRBJ1-2|TRBV28|.
CASSLSGPYGYTF
>TRBJ2-7|TRBV19|.
CASSMGQGLSYEQYF
>TRBJ2-3|TRBV7-2|.
CASSLYRADTQYF
>TRBJ2-7|TRBV7-9|.
CASSLVGQESYEQYF
>TRBJ2-3|TRBV11-1|once
CASSLYGTSTDTQYF
>TRBJ1-1|TRBV12-3/TRBV12-4|.
CASSPPGGTEAFF
>TRBJ2-5|TRBV5-4|.
CASSLERGGGSQETQYF
>TRBJ1-1|TRBV4-1|.
CASSQEQGGTEAFF